A single sample is the source of the 5 T cell receptor beta chains below, sequenced in a study of blood T cell repertoires in COVID-19 (dated by TCRdb to the early 2020s). Library method: the immunoSEQ multiplex PCR assay. Here the immuneACCESS table is served through TCRdb, limited to in-frame sequences with V and J called. Missing clones are a known gap in these copies; in checked studies unresolved V genes cover under half, and the rest lacks a known reason. In this sample the table shows some 100,000 clones, around 87% of which occur a single time. The ten largest clones add up to about a sixth of the sample. Input material: peripheral blood. All receptors come from a human donor in a cohort sampled during active COVID-19.

This clone has only a few counts. The rearrangement uses TRBV7-9 and TRBJ2-2; 7 bases match TRBD2. J was trimmed by 6 bases and V by 8 bases; bases with no gene match: 15. The CDR3 runs to 16 residues. CDR1 and CDR2 from the germline V gene are SEHNR and FQNEAQ (reference sequence). CDR3 nucleotide sequence: TGTGCCAGCTCCAGTGGCAGACTAGCTGCGTCCGGGGAGCTGTTTTTT. This translates into CASSSGRLAASGELFF.

This sequence joins TRBV28 and TRBJ1-6; possible D gene TRBD1, 5 bases. Trimming left V 5 bases short and J 10 bases short, with 18 bases between. Per germline, CDR1 MDHEN and CDR2 SYDVKM. The CDR3 totals 15 residues. CDR3 nucleotide sequence: TGTGCCAGCAGTAGTAAGCGGGGGATCTCATCACCCCTCCACTTT. Translated: CASSSKRGISSPLHF.

The V and J genes are TRBV3-1 (or the pseudogene TRBV3-2) and TRBJ2-7; 7 nucleotides line up with TRBD1. This CDR3 spans 13 amino acids. The germline V gene encodes CDR1 LGHDT and CDR2 YNNKEL (reference sequence). V was pared by 4 bases and J by 7 bases, with 7 bases of the junction left unmatched. The CDR3 spells CASSPQGLGEQYF. The CDR3 DNA sequence: TGTGCCAGCAGCCCACAGGGGTTGGGGGAGCAGTACTTC.

J is TRBJ1-2 and V is TRBV9; 7 positions agree with TRBD1. Per germline, CDR1 SGDLS and CDR2 YYNGEE. This CDR3 has 16 residues. V shed 3 bases and J 5 bases; nucleotides not matched to a gene: 13. The CDR3 here is CASSASTGPTRYGYTF. CDR3 in DNA: TGTGCCAGCAGCGCATCGACAGGGCCGACTAGATATGGCTACACCTTC.

There are a few counts of this clone. The chain carries TRBV3-1 (or the pseudogene TRBV3-2) and TRBJ2-2; D might be TRBD1 (7 bases). Germline loops: CDR1 LGHDT, CDR2 YNNKEL (reference sequence). This CDR3 is built from 16 residues. Trimming pared 6 bases from V and 4 bases from J, leaving 18 bases between. Written as DNA, the CDR3 is TGTGCCAGCAGGGAGGGGGCGAGGGTAGGCACCGGGGAGCTGTTTTTT. This sequence encodes CASREGARVGTGELFF.